Listed here is a single TCR beta chain. Its specificity is unknown. The sample belongs to a study of T cell responses to AZD1222 COVID-19 vaccine. The CDR3 has 14 residues. Trimming at V came to 7 bases and at J to 5 bases, leaving 5 bases not matched to a gene. Per germline, CDR1 SNHLY and CDR2 FYNNEI. TCRdb keeps only in-frame clones here, not all; method: immunoSEQ multiplex PCR. The sample lists around 150,000 clones, just over 90% seen once, with approximately 1.3% in the top ten. Points from the study as a whole: The donors showed a predominance of white British ancestry and of females, with possible underestimation of clonal diversity. Distributed over spike, vaccine-associated CD4 TCRs predominated at 160-218 and 743-854. At baseline, seropositivity was found in only six or seven AZD1222 recipients. Repertoire samples came only from after the peak T cell response.

The specimen comprised peripheral blood, sampled 28 days after the second AZD1222 dose. This sequence originates from an adult who received the AZD1222 COVID-19 vaccine. This chain joins TRBV2 and TRBJ2-1; 10 bases line up with TRBD2. CDR3 coding DNA: TGTGCCAGCATGAGCGGACTAGCGGACAATGAGCAGTTCTTC. Protein product: CASMSGLADNEQFF.